This T cell receptor beta chain was recorded in a study of early T cells in non-severe SARS-CoV-2 infection. This clonotype was observed a single time. Each CDR3 protein gets one entry after TCRdb re-called the 5' RACE reads with MiXCR. Among about 56,000 distinct CDR3 sequences listed, more than 12% were seen once. Germline-derived CDR1 and CDR2 are SGDLS and YYNGEE. The CDR3 contains 15 residues. The germline V and J ends were trimmed by 3 bases and 2 bases, with 15 bases remaining between them. The specimen comprised whole blood, sampled at baseline. The TCR was taken from an adult who was a healthcare worker with PCR-confirmed SARS-CoV-2 infection or an uninfected control (not recorded which). J is TRBJ2-7 and V is TRBV9; D possibly matches TRBD1 or TRBD2 (5 bases each). CDR3 protein: CASSGGWDLTYEQYF. DNA for the CDR3: TGTGCCAGCAGCGGTGGATGGGACCTGACCTACGAGCAGTACTTC.